This TCR beta chain originates from a study of cytomegalovirus exposure and HLA in healthy donors. Study context: Previous work identified 90 million to 130 million unique TCR beta sequences from 200 million or so T cells.

60 Vbeta and 13 Jbeta primers were used in PCR. Sequenced by immunoSEQ multiplex PCR; TCRdb stores in-frame clones only, minus some. Here the sample spans some 180,000 clones, around four fifths being singletons. Regarding donors, all were healthy bone marrow donors. This CDR3 is built from 15 residues. Per the germline V gene, CDR1 is MNHNS and CDR2 is SASEGT. V was pared by 7 bases and J by 7 bases, with 9 bases of the junction left unmatched. Sequencing was done on a sample of PBMCs. The chain couples TRBV6-1 to TRBJ2-2; 10 nucleotides agree with TRBD2. The sequence was obtained from an older woman in good health and CMV-seropositive. The CDR3 region is CASKRGIAGGGELFF. Here the CDR3 DNA reads TGTGCCAGCAAGAGAGGGATAGCGGGAGGCGGGGAGCTGTTTTTT.